This T cell receptor (beta chain) was identified during a study of OX40 agonist ivuxolimab in advanced cancers. The CDR3 runs to 18 residues. Germline V gene data show CDR1 as KGHSH and CDR2 as LQKENI. V shed 3 bases and J 3 bases; nucleotides not matched to a gene: 11. Measured with immunoSEQ multiplex PCR; TCRdb has only the in-frame clones, and not every one. The sample has under 90,000 clones; 90% are singletons. The starting material was CD4+ or CD8+ T cells sorted from blood, obtained in a trial of the OX40 agonist ivuxolimab. The chain has TRBV18 and TRBJ2-6; 7 bases line up with TRBD1. This clonotype originated in an adult with an advanced solid tumor such as melanoma, head and neck, liver or kidney cancer. The CDR3 coding sequence is TGTGCCAGCTCACCGGGACAGCTCGGCCCAATTGGGGCCAACGTCCTGACTTTC. The encoded protein is CASSPGQLGPIGANVLTF.